Listed here are 7 T cell receptor beta chains from one sample, sequenced in a study of response to subunit inactivated influenza vaccine (dated by TCRdb to 2016 to 2018). The library was produced with RT-PCR. Sequencing was carried out with an Illumina HiSeq 2500. The public reads were quality trimmed at Q25 with fastp and then assembled into clones with MiXCR by TCRdb, keeping productive beta chains. All rows with the same CDR3 protein become a single entry with the most common DNA and genes. The sample table lists more than 600,000 distinct CDR3 sequences, around a sixth of them with a count of one. The ten top clones hold 11% of the sample. The material sequenced was PBMCs from blood, taken roughly 5 days after vaccination. These receptors all stem from a man aged 50 or older who received an inactivated influenza vaccine. Donor details come from another sample of the same person, matched by shared clones.

This clonotype turned up a few times. The chain uses TRBV20-1 and TRBJ2-3; D assignment may be TRBD1 or TRBD2 (6 bases each). Trimming pared 6 bases from V and 3 bases from J, leaving 16 bases between. There are 14 residues in the CDR3. Germline V CDR1 and CDR2: DFQATT, SNEGSKA (reference sequence). The CDR3 is CSARRGAVTDTQYF. CDR3 coding DNA: TGCAGTGCGAGGAGGGGGGCTGTGACAGATACGCAGTATTTT.

This clonotype turned up a few times. V gene TRBV15 combines with J gene TRBJ2-3; the match to TRBD2 covers 10 bases. Trimming removed 0 bases from V and 4 bases from J; junction bases left unmatched: 10. The germline V gene encodes CDR1 LNHNV and CDR2 YYDKDF (reference sequence). The CDR3 length is 18 residues. CDR3 sequence reads: CATSRDSASGGSADTQYF. The CDR3, as DNA: TGTGCCACCAGCAGAGATTCGGCTAGCGGGGGATCCGCAGATACGCAGTATTTT.

The chain links TRBV9 to TRBJ2-5; maybe TRBD2 (6 bases). CDR1 is SGDLS, CDR2 YYNGEE, per germline. V lost 0 bases, J lost 5 bases, and 14 bases lay in between. This CDR3 has 15 amino acids. For the CDR3, the DNA is TGTGCCAGCAGCGTAGCCCCGACGGGAGAGGAGACCCAGTACTTC. Translating gives CASSVAPTGEETQYF. The full variable domain, completed using reference TRBV9 and TRBJ2-5, is DSGVTQTPKHLITATGQRVTLRCSPRSGDLSVYWYQQSLDQGLQFLIQYYNGEERAKGNILERFSAQQFPDLHSELNLSSLELGDSALYFCASSVAPTGEETQYFGPGTRLLVL.

This clonotype has ten or more counts. The genes are TRBV20-1 and TRBJ2-3, with 9 positions matching TRBD2. The CDR3 loop spans 13 amino acids. In germline, CDR1 is DFQATT, CDR2 SNEGSKA (reference sequence). V gave up 5 bases and J gave up 1 base; unmatched junction bases: 1. This CDR3 reads CSALAGGTDTQYF. As DNA, the CDR3 is TGCAGTGCTTTAGCGGGAGGCACAGATACGCAGTATTTT.

The rearrangement links TRBV4-3 to TRBJ2-1, with 10 bases matching TRBD2. The V segment lost 2 bases and the J segment 6 bases; nucleotides outside the gene matches: 10. The CDR3 loop spans 17 amino acids. Germline loops: CDR1 LGHNA, CDR2 YSLEER. CDR3 nucleotides: TGCGCCAGCAGCCAACACCACCTAGCGGGAGTTTTCAATGAGCAGTTCTTC. Protein: CASSQHHLAGVFNEQFF.

This clonotype came up a few times. The chain recombines TRBV12-3 or TRBV12-4 with TRBJ2-7; 11 nucleotides line up with TRBD2. The CDR3 covers 14 residues. The V gene end was trimmed by 6 bases and the J gene end by 3 bases; junction bases not matched to a gene: 4. The CDR3 is CASRSGTSGYEQYF. CDR3 DNA: TGTGCCAGCAGATCCGGGACTAGCGGCTACGAGCAGTACTTC.

The chain is built from TRBV19 and TRBJ1-4, with a tentative D call TRBD1 (6 bases). The CDR3 is 14 amino acids. V lost 10 bases, J lost 3 bases, and 15 bases lay in between. CDR1 is LNHDA and CDR2 is SQIVND in the germline V gene (reference sequence). CDR3 coding DNA: TGTGCCACCCGGCAGACAGGCCCTAATGAAAAACTGTTTTTT. This codes for CATRQTGPNEKLFF.